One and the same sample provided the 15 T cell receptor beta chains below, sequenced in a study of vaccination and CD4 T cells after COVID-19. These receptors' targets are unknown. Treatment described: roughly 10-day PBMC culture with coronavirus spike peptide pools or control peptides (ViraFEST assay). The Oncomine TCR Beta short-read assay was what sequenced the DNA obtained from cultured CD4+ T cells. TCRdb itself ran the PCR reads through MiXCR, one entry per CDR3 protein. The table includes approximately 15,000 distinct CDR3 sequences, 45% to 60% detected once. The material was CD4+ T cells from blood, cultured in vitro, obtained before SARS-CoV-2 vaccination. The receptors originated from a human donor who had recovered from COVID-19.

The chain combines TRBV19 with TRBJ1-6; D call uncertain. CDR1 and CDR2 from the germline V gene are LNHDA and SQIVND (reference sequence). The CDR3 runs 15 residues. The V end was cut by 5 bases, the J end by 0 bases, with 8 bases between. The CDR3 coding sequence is TGTGCCAGTAGTCCGACGAGCTCCTATAATTCACCCCTCCACTTT. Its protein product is CASSPTSSYNSPLHF. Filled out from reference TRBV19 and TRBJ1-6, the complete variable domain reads DGGITQSPKYLFRKEGQNVTLSCEQNLNHDAMYWYRQDPGQGLRLIYYSQIVNDFQKGDIAEGYSVSREKKESFPLTVTSAQKNPTAFYLCASSPTSSYNSPLHFGNGTRLTVT.

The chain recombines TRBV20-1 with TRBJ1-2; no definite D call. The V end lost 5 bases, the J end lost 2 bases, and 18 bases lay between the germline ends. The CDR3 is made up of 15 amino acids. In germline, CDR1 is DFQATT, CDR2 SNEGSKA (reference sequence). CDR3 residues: CSAQTLRRENYGYTF. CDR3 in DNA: TGCAGTGCTCAGACATTAAGACGGGAGAACTATGGCTACACCTTC.

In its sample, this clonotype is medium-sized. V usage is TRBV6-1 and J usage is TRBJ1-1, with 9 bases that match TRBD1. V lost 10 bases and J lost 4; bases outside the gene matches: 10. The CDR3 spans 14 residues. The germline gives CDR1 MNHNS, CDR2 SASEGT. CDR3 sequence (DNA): TGTGCCACCTCGACAGGGGGGGAGAGCACTGAAGCTTTCTTT. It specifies CATSTGGESTEAFF.

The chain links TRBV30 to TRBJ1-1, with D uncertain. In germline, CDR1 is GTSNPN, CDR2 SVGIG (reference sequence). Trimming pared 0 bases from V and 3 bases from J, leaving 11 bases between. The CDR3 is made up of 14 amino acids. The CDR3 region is CAWSVTTDDTEAFF. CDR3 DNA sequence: TGTGCCTGGAGTGTCACAACTGACGACACTGAAGCTTTCTTT.

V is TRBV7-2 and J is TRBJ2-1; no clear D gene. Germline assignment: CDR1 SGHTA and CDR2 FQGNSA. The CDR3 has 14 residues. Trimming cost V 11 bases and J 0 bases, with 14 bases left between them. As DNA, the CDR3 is TGTGCCGGTACCCCCGGGCACTCCTACAATGAGCAGTTCTTC. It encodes CAGTPGHSYNEQFF.

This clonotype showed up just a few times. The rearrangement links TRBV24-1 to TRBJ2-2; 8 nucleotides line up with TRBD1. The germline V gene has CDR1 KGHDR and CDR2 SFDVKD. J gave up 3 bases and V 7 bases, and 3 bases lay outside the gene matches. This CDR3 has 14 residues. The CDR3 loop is CATRGTGDTGELFF. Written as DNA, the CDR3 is TGTGCCACCAGGGGGACAGGAGACACCGGGGAGCTGTTTTTT.

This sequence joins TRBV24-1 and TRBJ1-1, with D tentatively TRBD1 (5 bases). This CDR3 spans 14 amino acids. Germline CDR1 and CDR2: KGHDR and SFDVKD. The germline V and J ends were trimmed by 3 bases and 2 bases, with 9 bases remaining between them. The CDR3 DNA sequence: TGTGCCACCAGTGATGGGACGGATAACACTGAAGCTTTCTTT. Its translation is CATSDGTDNTEAFF.

CDR3 residues: CASSLGIQGGGEQYF. The DNA for the CDR3 is TGTGCCAGCAGCTTGGGGATACAGGGGGGGGGCGAGCAGTACTTC. The genes are TRBV11-2 and TRBJ2-7; D might be TRBD1 (8 bases). This CDR3 spans 15 amino acids. Germline V gene sequence: CDR1 SGHAT, CDR2 FQNNGV. V lost 3 bases and J lost 6, with 18 bases in between.

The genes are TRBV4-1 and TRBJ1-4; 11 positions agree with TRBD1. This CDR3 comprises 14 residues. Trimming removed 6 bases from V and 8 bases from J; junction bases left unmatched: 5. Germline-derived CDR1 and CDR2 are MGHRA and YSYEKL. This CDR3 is CASRGQGESEKLFF. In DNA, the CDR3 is TGCGCCAGCAGGGGACAGGGGGAAAGCGAAAAACTGTTTTTT.

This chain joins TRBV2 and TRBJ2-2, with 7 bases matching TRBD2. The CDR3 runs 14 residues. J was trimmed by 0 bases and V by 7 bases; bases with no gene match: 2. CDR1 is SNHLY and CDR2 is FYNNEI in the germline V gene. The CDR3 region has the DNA TGTGCCAGCACTGGGAGGGCGAACACCGGGGAGCTGTTTTTT. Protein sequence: CASTGRANTGELFF. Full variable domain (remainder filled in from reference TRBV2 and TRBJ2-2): EPEVTQTPSHQVTQMGQEVILRCVPISNHLYFYWYRQILGQKVEFLVSFYNNEISEKSEIFDDQFSVERPDGSNFTLKIRSTKLEDSAMYFCASTGRANTGELFFGEGSRLTVL.

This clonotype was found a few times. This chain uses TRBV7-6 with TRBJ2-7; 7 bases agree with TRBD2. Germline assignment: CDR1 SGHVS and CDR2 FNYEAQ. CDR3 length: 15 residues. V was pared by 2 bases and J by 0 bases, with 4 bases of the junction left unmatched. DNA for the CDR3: TGTGCCAGCAGCTTATTACCTAGCGGCTCCTACGAGCAGTACTTC. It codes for CASSLLPSGSYEQYF. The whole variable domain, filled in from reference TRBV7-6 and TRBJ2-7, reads GAGVSQSPRYKVTKRGQDVALRCDPISGHVSLYWYRQALGQGPEFLTYFNYEAQQDKSGLPNDRFSAERPEGSISTLTIQRTEQRDSAMYRCASSLLPSGSYEQYFGPGTRLTVT.

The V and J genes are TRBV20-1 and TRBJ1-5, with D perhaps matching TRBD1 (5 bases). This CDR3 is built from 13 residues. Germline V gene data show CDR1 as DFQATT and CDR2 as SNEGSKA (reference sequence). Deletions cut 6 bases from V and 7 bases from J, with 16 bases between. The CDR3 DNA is TGCAGTGCCTCGACAGTAGTGGCACAGCCCCAGCATTTT. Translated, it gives CSASTVVAQPQHF.

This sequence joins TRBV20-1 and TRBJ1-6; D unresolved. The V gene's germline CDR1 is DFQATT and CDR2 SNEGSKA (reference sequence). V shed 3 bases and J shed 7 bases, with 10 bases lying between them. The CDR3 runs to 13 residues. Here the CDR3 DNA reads TGCAGTGCTAGTGTCGGGATGAATTCACCCCTCCACTTT. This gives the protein CSASVGMNSPLHF.

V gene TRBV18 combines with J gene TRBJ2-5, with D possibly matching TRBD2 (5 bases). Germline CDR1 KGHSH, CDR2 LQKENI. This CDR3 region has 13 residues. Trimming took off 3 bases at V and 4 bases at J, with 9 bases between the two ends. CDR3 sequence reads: CASSPPEGETQYF. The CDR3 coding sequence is TGTGCCAGCTCACCCCCCGAGGGAGAGACCCAGTACTTC.

In DNA, the CDR3 is TGCAGTGCTAGAGAACACCGCAACACTGAAGCTTTCTTT. Its protein is CSAREHRNTEAFF. V gene TRBV20-1 combines with J gene TRBJ1-1; no reliable D call. With 0 bases removed from V and 2 bases from J, the gap between germline ends came to 7 bases. This CDR3 contains 13 residues. CDR1 DFQATT and CDR2 SNEGSKA come from the germline V gene (reference sequence).